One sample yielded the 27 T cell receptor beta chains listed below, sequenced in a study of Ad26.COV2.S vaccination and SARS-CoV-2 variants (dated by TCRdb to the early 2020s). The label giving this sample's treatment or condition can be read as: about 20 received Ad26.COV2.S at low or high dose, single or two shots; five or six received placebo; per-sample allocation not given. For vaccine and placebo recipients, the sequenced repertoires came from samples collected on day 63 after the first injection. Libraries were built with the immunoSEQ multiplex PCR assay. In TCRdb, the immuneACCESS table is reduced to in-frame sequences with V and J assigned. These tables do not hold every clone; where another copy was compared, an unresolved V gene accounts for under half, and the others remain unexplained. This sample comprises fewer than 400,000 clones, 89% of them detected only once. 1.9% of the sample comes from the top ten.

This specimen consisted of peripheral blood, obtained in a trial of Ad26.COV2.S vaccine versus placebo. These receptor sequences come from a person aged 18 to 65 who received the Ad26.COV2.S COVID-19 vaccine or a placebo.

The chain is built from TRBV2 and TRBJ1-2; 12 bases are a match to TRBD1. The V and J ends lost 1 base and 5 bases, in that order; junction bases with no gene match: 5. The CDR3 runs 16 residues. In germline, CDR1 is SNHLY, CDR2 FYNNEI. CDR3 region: CASSEVGTGGLYGYTF. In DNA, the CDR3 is TGTGCCAGCAGTGAAGTGGGGACAGGGGGCTTATATGGCTACACCTTC.

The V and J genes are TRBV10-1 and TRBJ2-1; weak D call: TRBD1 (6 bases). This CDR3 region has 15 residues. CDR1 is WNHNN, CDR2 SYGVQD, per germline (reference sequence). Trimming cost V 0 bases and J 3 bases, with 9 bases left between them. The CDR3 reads CASSESQGGYNEQFF. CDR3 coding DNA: TGCGCCAGCAGTGAGTCTCAAGGGGGCTACAATGAGCAGTTCTTC.

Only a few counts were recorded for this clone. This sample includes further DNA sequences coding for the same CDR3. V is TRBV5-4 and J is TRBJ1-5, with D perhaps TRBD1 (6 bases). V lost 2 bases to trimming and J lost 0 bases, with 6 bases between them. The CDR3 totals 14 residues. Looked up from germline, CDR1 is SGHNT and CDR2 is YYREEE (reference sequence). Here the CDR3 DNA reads TGTGCCAGCAGCTTAGGGGGTAGCAATCAGCCCCAGCATTTT. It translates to CASSLGGSNQPQHF.

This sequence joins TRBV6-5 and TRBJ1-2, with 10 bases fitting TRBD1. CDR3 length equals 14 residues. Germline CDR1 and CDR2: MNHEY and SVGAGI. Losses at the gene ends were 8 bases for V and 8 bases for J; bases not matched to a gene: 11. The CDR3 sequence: CASRRTGGALGYTF. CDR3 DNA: TGTGCCAGCCGGCGGACAGGGGGGGCGTTGGGCTACACCTTC.

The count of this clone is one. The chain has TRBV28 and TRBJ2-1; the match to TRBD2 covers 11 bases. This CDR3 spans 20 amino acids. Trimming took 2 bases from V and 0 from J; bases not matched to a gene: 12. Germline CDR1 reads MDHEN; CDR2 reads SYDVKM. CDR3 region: CASSLGASGLAVSSYNEQFF. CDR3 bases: TGTGCCAGCAGTTTAGGAGCTTCGGGACTAGCGGTTAGCTCCTACAATGAGCAGTTCTTC. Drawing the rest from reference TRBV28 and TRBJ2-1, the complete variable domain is DVKVTQSSRYLVKRTGEKVFLECVQDMDHENMFWYRQDPGLGLRLIYFSYDVKMKEKGDIPEGYSVSREKKERFSLILESASTNQTSMYLCASSLGASGLAVSSYNEQFFGPGTRLTVL.

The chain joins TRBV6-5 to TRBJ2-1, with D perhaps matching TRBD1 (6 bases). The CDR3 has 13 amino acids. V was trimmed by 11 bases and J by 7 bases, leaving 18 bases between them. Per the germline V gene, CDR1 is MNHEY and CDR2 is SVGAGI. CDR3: CASRDTGLNEQFF. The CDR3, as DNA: TGTGCCTCACGCGACACAGGGTTGAATGAGCAGTTCTTC.

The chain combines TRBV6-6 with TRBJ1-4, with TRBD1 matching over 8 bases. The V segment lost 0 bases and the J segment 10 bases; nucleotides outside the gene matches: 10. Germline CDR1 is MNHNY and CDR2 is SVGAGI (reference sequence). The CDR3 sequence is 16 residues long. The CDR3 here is CASSYSLRGPEGKLFF. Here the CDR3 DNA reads TGTGCCAGCAGTTACTCGCTCAGGGGGCCGGAGGGAAAACTGTTTTTT.

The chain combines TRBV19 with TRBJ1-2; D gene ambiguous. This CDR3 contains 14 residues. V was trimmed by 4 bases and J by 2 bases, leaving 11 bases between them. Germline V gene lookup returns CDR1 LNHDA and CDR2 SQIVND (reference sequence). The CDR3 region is CASSNEEINYGYTF. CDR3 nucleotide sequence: TGTGCCAGTAGTAATGAGGAGATCAACTATGGCTACACCTTC.

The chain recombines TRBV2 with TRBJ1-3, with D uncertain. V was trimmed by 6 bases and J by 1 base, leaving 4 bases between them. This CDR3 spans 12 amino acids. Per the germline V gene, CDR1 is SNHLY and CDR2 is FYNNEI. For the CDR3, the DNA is TGTGCCAGCAGGTCGTCTGGAAACACCATATATTTT. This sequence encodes CASRSSGNTIYF.

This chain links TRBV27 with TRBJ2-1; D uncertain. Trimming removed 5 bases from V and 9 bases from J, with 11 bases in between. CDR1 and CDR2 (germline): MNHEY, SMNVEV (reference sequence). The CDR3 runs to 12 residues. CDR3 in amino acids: CASSPLLGEQFF. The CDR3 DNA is TGTGCCAGCAGTCCTCTCCTGGGTGAGCAGTTCTTC.

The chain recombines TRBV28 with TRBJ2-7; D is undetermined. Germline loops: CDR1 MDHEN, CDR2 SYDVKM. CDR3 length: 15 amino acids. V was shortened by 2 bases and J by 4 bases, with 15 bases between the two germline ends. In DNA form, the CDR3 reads TGTGCCAGCAGTTTAATCGGTTGGACGGTATACGAGCAGTACTTC. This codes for CASSLIGWTVYEQYF.

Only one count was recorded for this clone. CDR3 nucleotide sequence: TGTGCCAGCAGCTTCCCGGGAACTACCTACAATGAGCAGTTCTTC. Its translation is CASSFPGTTYNEQFF. The chain joins TRBV11-2 to TRBJ2-1; a weak D match, TRBD2 (5 bases). The CDR3 spans 15 residues. Germline loops: CDR1 SGHAT, CDR2 FQNNGV. Between the trimmed V and J ends, which lost 3 bases and 2 bases, there was a span of 11 bases.

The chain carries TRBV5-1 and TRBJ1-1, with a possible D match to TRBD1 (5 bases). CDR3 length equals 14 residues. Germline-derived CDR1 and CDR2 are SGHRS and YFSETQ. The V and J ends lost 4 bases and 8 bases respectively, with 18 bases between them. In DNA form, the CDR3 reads TGCGCCAGCAGCGCGAATCCTACAGGTTCAGAAGCTTTCTTT. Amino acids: CASSANPTGSEAFF. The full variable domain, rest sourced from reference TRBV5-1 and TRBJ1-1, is KAGVTQTPRYLIKTRGQQVTLSCSPISGHRSVSWYQQTPGQGLQFLFEYFSETQRNKGNFPGRFSGRQFSNSRSEMNVSTLELGDSALYLCASSANPTGSEAFFGQGTRLTVV.

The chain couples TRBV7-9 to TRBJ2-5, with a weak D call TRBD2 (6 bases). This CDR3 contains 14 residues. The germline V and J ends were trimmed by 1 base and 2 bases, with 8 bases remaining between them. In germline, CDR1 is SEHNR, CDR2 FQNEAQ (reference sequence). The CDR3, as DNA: TGTGCCAGCAGCTTAGGGAGGGCTCAAGAGACCCAGTACTTC. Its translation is CASSLGRAQETQYF.

In DNA, the CDR3 is TGCGCCAGCAGCCAAGACCCGGCGGGACGCACAGATACGCAGTATTTT. As protein: CASSQDPAGRTDTQYF. This chain uses TRBV4-3 with TRBJ2-3; D may be TRBD2 (6 bases). The V and J ends lost 0 bases and 1 base respectively, with 11 bases between them. The germline V gene has CDR1 LGHNA and CDR2 YSLEER. The CDR3 spans 16 residues.

CDR3 region: CASTWIGAFF. The CDR3 DNA reads as TGTGCCAGCACCTGGATCGGAGCTTTCTTT. The chain links TRBV6-4 to TRBJ1-1; D call uncertain. CDR1 MRHNA and CDR2 SNTAGT come from the germline V gene. This CDR3 comprises 10 residues. The V and J ends lost 7 bases and 10 bases respectively, with 10 bases between them.

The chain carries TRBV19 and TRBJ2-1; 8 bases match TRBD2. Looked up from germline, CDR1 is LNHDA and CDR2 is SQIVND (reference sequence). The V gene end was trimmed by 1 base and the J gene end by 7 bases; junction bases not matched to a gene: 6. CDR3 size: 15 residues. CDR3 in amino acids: CASSIAGGPKNEQFF. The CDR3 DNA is TGTGCCAGTAGTATAGCGGGAGGGCCTAAGAATGAGCAGTTCTTC.

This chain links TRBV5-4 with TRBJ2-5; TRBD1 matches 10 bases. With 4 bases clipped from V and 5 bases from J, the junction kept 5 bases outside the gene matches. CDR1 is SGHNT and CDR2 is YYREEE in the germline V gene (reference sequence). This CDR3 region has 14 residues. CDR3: CASSPGTGVETQYF. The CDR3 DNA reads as TGTGCCAGCAGCCCGGGGACAGGGGTTGAGACCCAGTACTTC.

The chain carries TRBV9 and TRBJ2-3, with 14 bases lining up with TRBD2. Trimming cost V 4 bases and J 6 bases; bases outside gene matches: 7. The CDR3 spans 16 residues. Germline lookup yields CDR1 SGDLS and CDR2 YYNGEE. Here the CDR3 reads CASSLRLAGGADTQYF. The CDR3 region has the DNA TGTGCCAGCAGCTTAAGACTAGCGGGAGGGGCGGATACGCAGTATTTT.

This CDR3 reads CASSQDRRVDQPQHF. CDR3 nucleotide sequence: TGCGCCAGCAGCCAAGATCGCAGGGTGGATCAGCCCCAGCATTTT. The V call is TRBV4-1, the J call TRBJ1-5, with D maybe TRBD1 (5 bases). V was shortened by 0 bases and J by 5 bases, with 11 bases between the two germline ends. The CDR3 is 15 residues long. Germline lookup yields CDR1 MGHRA and CDR2 YSYEKL.

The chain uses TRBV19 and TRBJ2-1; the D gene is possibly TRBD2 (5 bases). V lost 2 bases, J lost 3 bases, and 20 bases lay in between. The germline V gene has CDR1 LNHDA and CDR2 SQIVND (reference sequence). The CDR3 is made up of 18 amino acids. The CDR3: CASSIPGIIEGLYNEQFF. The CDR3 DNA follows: TGTGCCAGTAGTATACCCGGGATCATCGAAGGGCTCTACAATGAGCAGTTCTTC.

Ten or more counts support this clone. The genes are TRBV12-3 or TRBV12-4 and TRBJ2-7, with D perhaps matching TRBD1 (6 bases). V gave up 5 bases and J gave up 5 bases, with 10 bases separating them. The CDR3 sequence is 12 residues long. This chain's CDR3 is CASSTTGNEQYF. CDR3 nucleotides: TGTGCCAGCAGTACTACAGGGAACGAGCAGTACTTC.

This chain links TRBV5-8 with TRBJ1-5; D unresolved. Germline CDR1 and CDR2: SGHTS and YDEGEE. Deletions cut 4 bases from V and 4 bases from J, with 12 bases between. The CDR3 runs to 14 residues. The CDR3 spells CASSPELPNQPQHF. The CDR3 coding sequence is TGTGCCAGCAGCCCTGAGCTGCCTAATCAGCCCCAGCATTTT.

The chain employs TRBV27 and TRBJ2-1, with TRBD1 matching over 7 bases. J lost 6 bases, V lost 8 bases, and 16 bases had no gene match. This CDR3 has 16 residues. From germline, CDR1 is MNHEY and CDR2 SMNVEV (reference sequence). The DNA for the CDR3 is TGTGCCAGCCGGGGACAGTTGGGCAGGGGATCCAATGAGCAGTTCTTC. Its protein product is CASRGQLGRGSNEQFF.

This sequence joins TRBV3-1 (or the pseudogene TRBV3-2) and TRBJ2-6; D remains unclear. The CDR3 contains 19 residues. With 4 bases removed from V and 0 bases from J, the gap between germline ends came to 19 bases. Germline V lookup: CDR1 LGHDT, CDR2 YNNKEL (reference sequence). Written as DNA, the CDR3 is TGTGCCAGCAGCCGTTTACCGGGCCTTAACTTCTCTGGGGCCAACGTCCTGACTTTC. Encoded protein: CASSRLPGLNFSGANVLTF.

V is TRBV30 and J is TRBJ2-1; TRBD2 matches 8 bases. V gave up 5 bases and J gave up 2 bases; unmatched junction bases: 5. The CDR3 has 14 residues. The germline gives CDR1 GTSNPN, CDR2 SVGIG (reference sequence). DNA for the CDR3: TGTGCCTGGGAGCGGGAGCGAACCTACAATGAGCAGTTCTTC. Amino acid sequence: CAWERERTYNEQFF. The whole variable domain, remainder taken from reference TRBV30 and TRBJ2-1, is SQTIHQWPATLVQPVGSPLSLECTVEGTSNPNLYWYRQAAGRGLQLLFYSVGIGQISSEVPQNLSASRPQDRQFILSSKKLLLSDSGFYLCAWERERTYNEQFFGPGTRLTVL.

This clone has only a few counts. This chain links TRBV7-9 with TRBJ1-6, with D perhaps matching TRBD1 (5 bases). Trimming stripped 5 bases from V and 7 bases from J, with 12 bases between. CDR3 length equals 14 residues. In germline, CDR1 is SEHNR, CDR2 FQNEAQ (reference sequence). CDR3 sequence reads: CASSPRKGNSPLHF. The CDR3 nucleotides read TGTGCCAGCAGCCCCCGAAAGGGGAATTCACCCCTCCACTTT.